The clone carrying this T cell receptor beta chain was seen a few times. Its antigen is unidentified. Some clones are missing from TCRdb's copy, which holds only in-frame ones; the method was immunoSEQ multiplex PCR. The table has 100,000 to 140,000 clones, roughly 87% seen once. These data originate in a study of T cell responses to AZD1222 COVID-19 vaccine. As for the study in general: It was second doses at about 4 or about 12 weeks that were pooled.

General observations from the study: Mostly white British, mostly female donors; authors suggested clonal diversity may be underestimated. CD4 TCRs covered the whole spike, strongest at regions 160-218 and 743-854.

Germline V lookup: CDR1 MNHNY, CDR2 SVGAGI (reference sequence). Trimming removed 4 bases at V and 3 bases at J, with 10 bases between. This CDR3 is 13 amino acids long. The specimen was peripheral blood, collected on day 0 of AZD1222 vaccination. The genes are TRBV6-6 and TRBJ2-7, with D possibly TRBD1 on 5 matching bases. The clonotype was recovered from an adult in good health. The CDR3 protein is CASSLQGYYEQYF. In DNA form, the CDR3 reads TGTGCCAGCAGTTTGCAGGGCTACTACGAGCAGTACTTC.